What follows describes a single T cell receptor (beta chain). Its antigen is still unknown. This sample was included in a study of regulatory T cells in long-lasting Graves disease. Study observations and caveats: TCR diversity was lower in persistent than newly diagnosed Graves' disease.

Time point of the sample: newly diagnosed GD, antithyroid drugs for less than 3 months. Preparation of the TCR library used RNA extracted from PBMCs. The ends lost 6 bases at V and 4 bases at J; junction bases unmatched: 15. The CDR3 has 18 amino acids. From germline, CDR1 is SGDLS and CDR2 YYNGEE. Through Arm-PCR of CDR3 regions and iRepertoire HTBI primers, TCR beta libraries were built. MiXCR, applied by TCRdb to the multiplex PCR reads, yields one record per CDR3 protein. Here the sample spans some 560,000 distinct CDR3 sequences, more than 15% being singletons. This sample also appeared in a second study, on T cells in Graves' hyperthyroidism and ophthalmopathy. Per that paper: Most thyroid-expanded clonotypes above 0.001 were also found in blood.

V gene TRBV9 combines with J gene TRBJ2-2, with 10 bases aligning to TRBD2. The sequence was collected from a woman aged 35-65 years with Graves disease. The material was peripheral blood mononuclear cells (PBMCs), obtained at new diagnosis, from a patient treated with antithyroid drugs. CDR3 sequence: CASTKGRGLATLTGELFF. CDR3 DNA: TGTGCCAGCACCAAAGGCAGGGGACTAGCGACCCTCACCGGGGAGCTGTTTTTT.